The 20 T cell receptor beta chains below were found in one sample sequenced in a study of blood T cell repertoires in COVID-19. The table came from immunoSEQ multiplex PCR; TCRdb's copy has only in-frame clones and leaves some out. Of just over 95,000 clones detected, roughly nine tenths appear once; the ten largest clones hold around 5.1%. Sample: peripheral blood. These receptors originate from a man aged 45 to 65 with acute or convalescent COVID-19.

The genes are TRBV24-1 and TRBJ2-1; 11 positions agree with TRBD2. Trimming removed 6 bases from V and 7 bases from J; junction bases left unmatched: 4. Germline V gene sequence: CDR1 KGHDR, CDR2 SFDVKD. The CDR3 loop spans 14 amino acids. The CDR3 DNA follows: TGTGCCACCAGTCTCACTAGCGGGAGTAATGAGCAGTTCTTC. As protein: CATSLTSGSNEQFF.

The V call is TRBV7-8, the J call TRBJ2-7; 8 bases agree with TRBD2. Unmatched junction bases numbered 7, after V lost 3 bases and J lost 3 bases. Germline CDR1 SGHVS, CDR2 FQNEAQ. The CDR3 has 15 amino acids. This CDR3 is CASSFRGAGVYEQYF. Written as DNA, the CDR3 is TGTGCCAGCAGCTTTCGTGGAGCGGGAGTCTACGAGCAGTACTTC.

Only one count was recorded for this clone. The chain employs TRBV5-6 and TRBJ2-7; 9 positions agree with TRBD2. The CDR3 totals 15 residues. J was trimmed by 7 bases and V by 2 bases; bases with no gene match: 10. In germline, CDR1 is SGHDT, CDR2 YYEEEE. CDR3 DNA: TGTGCCAGCAGCTTCTCCGGGACTAGCCCTTGGGAGCAGTACTTC. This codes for CASSFSGTSPWEQYF.

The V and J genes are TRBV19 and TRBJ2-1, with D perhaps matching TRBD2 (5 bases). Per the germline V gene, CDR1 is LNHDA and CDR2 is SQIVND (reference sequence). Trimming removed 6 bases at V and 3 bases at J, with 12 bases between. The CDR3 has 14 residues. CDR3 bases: TGTGCCAGTAGCAGCGGTTATAACTACAATGAGCAGTTCTTC. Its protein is CASSSGYNYNEQFF.

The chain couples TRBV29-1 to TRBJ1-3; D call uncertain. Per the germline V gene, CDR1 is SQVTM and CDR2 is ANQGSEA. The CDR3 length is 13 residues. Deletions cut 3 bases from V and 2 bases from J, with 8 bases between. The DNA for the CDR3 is TGCAGCGTTGAGGAGGGAACTGGAAACACCATATATTTT. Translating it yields CSVEEGTGNTIYF.

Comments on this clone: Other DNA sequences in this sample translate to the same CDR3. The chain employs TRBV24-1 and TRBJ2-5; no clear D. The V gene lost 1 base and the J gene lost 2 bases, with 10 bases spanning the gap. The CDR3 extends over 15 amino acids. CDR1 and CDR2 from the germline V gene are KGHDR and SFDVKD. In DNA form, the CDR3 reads TGTGCCACCAGTGATTTAAGCAGGAATCAAGAGACCCAGTACTTC. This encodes CATSDLSRNQETQYF.

The CDR3 DNA reads TGTGCCAGCCGCGGGGGGCGCCCGTCCTACGAGCAGTACTTC. Protein product: CASRGGRPSYEQYF. The V gene is TRBV19, the J gene TRBJ2-7, with 8 positions matching TRBD2. The CDR3 is made up of 14 amino acids. Germline values: CDR1 LNHDA, CDR2 SQIVND (reference sequence). The J segment lost 1 base and the V segment lost 9 bases, leaving 8 bases of the junction unmatched. Variable domain in full (rest from reference TRBV19 and TRBJ2-7): DGGITQSPKYLFRKEGQNVTLSCEQNLNHDAMYWYRQDPGQGLRLIYYSQIVNDFQKGDIAEGYSVSREKKESFPLTVTSAQKNPTAFYLCASRGGRPSYEQYFGPGTRLTVT.

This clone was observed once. CDR3 coding DNA: TGTGCCAGCAGTTTCCGGACAGGGGCTAGCAATCAGCCCCAGCATTTT. Translated: CASSFRTGASNQPQHF. This sequence joins TRBV28 and TRBJ1-5; the match to TRBD1 covers 9 bases. Trimming removed 3 bases from V and 0 bases from J; junction bases left unmatched: 3. Germline lookup yields CDR1 MDHEN and CDR2 SYDVKM. This CDR3 is 16 amino acids long.

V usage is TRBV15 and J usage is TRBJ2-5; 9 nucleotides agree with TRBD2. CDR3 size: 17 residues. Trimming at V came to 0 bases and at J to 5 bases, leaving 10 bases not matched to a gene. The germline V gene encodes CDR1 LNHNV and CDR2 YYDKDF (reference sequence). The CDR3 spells CATSRDASGMRGETQYF. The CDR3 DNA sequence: TGTGCCACCAGCAGAGATGCTAGCGGGATGCGGGGGGAGACCCAGTACTTC.

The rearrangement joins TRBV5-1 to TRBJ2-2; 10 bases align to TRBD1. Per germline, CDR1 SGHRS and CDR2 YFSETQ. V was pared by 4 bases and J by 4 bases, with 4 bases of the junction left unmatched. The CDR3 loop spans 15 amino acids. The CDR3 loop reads CASSLRQGATGELFF. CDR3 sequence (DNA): TGCGCCAGCAGCCTCAGACAGGGGGCCACCGGGGAGCTGTTTTTT.

CDR3 coding DNA: TGTGCCAGCAGTGACAGGGGCAATCAGCCCCAGCATTTT. Its protein is CASSDRGNQPQHF. The chain combines TRBV6-1 with TRBJ1-5; weak D call: TRBD1 (5 bases). Germline lookup yields CDR1 MNHNS and CDR2 SASEGT. Trimming stripped 3 bases from V and 2 bases from J, with 5 bases between. The length of the CDR3 is 13 residues.

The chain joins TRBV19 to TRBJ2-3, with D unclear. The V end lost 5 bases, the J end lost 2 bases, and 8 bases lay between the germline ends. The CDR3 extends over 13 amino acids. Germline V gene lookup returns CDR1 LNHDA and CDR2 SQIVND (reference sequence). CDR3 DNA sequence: TGTGCCAGTAGTCACAAGTACACAGATACGCAGTATTTT. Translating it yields CASSHKYTDTQYF.

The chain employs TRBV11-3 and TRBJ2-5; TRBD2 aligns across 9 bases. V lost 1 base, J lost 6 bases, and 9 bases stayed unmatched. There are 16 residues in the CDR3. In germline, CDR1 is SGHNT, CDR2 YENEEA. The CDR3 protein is CASSLVEASGAQTQYF. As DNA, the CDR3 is TGTGCCAGCAGCTTAGTTGAGGCTAGCGGGGCGCAGACCCAGTACTTC.

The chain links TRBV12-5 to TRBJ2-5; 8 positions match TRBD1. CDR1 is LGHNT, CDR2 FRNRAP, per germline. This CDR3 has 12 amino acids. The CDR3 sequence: CGSGRGLETQYF. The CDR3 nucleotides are TGTGGGTCGGGCAGGGGGCTCGAGACCCAGTACTTC.

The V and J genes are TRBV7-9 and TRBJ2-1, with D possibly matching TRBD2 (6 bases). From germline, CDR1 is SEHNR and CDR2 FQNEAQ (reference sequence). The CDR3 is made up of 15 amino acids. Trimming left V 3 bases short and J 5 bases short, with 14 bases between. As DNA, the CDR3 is TGTGCCAGCAGCTTCCTCCTAGCGCAAAACAATGAGCAGTTCTTC. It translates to CASSFLLAQNNEQFF.

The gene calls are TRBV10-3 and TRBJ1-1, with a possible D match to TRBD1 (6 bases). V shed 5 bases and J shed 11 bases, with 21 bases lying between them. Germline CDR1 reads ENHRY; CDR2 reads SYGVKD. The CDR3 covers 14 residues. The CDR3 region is CAISRTAPAEEAFF. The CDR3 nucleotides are TGTGCCATCAGTCGGACAGCCCCGGCCGAGGAGGCTTTCTTT.

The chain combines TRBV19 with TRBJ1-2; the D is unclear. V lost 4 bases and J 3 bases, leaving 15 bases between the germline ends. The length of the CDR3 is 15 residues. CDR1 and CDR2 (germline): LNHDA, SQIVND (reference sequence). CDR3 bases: TGTGCCAGTAGTACCCGGGTGCGTCGGGACTATGGCTACACCTTC. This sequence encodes CASSTRVRRDYGYTF.

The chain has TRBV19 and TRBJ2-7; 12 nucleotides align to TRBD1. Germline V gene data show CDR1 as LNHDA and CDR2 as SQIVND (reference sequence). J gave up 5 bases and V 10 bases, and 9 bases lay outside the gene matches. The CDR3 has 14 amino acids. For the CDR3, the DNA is TGTGCCACCGGGACAGGGGGCTGGGTTGACGAGCAGTACTTC. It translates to CATGTGGWVDEQYF.

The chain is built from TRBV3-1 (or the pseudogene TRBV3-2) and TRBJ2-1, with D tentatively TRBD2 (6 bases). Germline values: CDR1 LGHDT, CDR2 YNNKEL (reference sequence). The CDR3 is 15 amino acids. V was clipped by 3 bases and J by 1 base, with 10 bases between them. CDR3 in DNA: TGTGCCAGCAGCCAGACTAGTAGTTCCTACAATGAGCAGTTCTTC. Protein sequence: CASSQTSSSYNEQFF.

The CDR3 protein is CAWSVRAGGGGTQYF. The CDR3, as DNA: TGTGCCTGGAGTGTACGGGCGGGAGGAGGAGGGACCCAGTACTTC. J is TRBJ2-5 and V is TRBV30; 8 bases align to TRBD2. The CDR3 is 15 residues long. Germline V gene sequence: CDR1 GTSNPN, CDR2 SVGIG (reference sequence). Trimming at V came to 0 bases and at J to 7 bases, leaving 10 bases not matched to a gene.